Listed below are T cell receptor beta chains from one sample, sequenced in a study of blood T cell repertoires in COVID-19. Sequenced by immunoSEQ multiplex PCR; TCRdb stores in-frame clones only, minus some. The table records around 170,000 clones, roughly three quarters of them present only once. Sample: peripheral blood. These receptors were obtained from an elderly woman with COVID-19, enrolled during active disease. CDR3s include the opening cysteine and the closing phenylalanine or tryptophan. D genes are given only for firm matches. Some rows have no size entry. The others give once, few or many, or a class for an expanded clone.

d_call j_call clone_size v_call cdr3_aa cdr3_nt
- TRBJ2-1 - TRBV7-5 CARSLTGGWRASNEQFF TGTGCCAGAAGCCTTACTGGGGGGTGGCGGGCTAGCAATGAGCAGTTCTTC
- TRBJ2-1 - TRBV2 CASSPLYRVGNEQFF TGTGCCAGCAGTCCCCTGTACAGGGTCGGAAATGAGCAGTTCTTC
- TRBJ1-2 - TRBV28 CASSLSKGVYGYTF TGTGCCAGCAGTTTATCTAAGGGAGTTTATGGCTACACCTTC
- TRBJ2-6 - TRBV6-2/TRBV6-3 CASSSGISSGANVLTF TGTGCCAGCAGTAGCGGTATTAGCTCTGGGGCCAACGTCCTGACTTTC
- TRBJ1-1 few TRBV6-1 CASSDPGTGGTEAFF TGTGCCAGCAGTGACCCCGGGACGGGGGGGACTGAAGCTTTCTTT
- TRBJ2-2 - TRBV4-2 CASSQGSGLRTGELFF TGTGCCAGCAGCCAAGGGTCAGGGCTCAGGACCGGGGAGCTGTTTTTT
- TRBJ2-1 - TRBV7-9 CASRLNWGETYNEQFF TGTGCCAGCCGCCTGAATTGGGGGGAAACCTACAATGAGCAGTTCTTC
TRBD1 TRBJ1-6 - TRBV7-9 CASSRQGDNSPLHF TGTGCCAGCAGCCGACAGGGGGATAATTCACCCCTCCACTTT
- TRBJ2-1 few TRBV19 CASSIRRGTVDNEQFF TGTGCCAGTAGTATAAGGAGGGGTACGGTCGACAATGAGCAGTTCTTC
TRBD1 TRBJ1-2 - TRBV19 CASSGPGQGRVGYTF TGTGCCAGTAGTGGGCCGGGACAGGGGAGGGTTGGCTACACCTTC
TRBD1 TRBJ1-5 many TRBV10-3 CAIGEQGNSNQPQHF TGTGCCATCGGGGAACAGGGGAATAGCAATCAGCCCCAGCATTTT
TRBD1 TRBJ2-5 - TRBV5-1 CASSVQGAFETQYF TGCGCCAGCAGCGTGCAGGGGGCTTTTGAGACCCAGTACTTC
- TRBJ2-7 - TRBV6-2/TRBV6-3 CASSYGAPWVYEQYF TGTGCCAGCAGTTACGGGGCCCCGTGGGTCTACGAGCAGTACTTC
- TRBJ2-5 - TRBV30 CAWRTNVQETQYF TGTGCCTGGAGGACTAACGTCCAGGAGACCCAGTACTTC